The 20 T cell receptor beta chains listed next were all sequenced from one sample in a study of T cells in Graves' hyperthyroidism and ophthalmopathy. RNA transcripts provided the source from which TCR beta CDR3 regions were amplified. The HTBI set primed first-round TCR CDR3 RT-PCR. TCRdb used MiXCR to reprocess the multiplex PCR reads, holding one entry per CDR3 protein. The sample records under 350,000 distinct CDR3 sequences, around 20% being singletons. Sequenced input: blood. These receptor sequences come from a woman in her 50s with Graves' hyperthyroidism.

In this sample, this clonotype turned up many times. This rearrangement joins TRBV9 to TRBJ1-1; D gene unclear. The CDR3 is 13 residues long. CDR1 is SGDLS and CDR2 is YYNGEE in the germline V gene. The V gene lost 4 bases and the J gene lost 3 bases, with 10 bases spanning the gap. CDR3 in amino acids: CASSTAGYTEAFF. As DNA, the CDR3 is TGTGCCAGCAGCACTGCCGGGTACACTGAAGCTTTCTTT.

The CDR3 DNA reads TGTGCCATCAGTGAGTCGAAGAGCTATGGCTACACCTTC. Residues: CAISESKSYGYTF. The rearrangement joins TRBV10-3 to TRBJ1-2; D unresolved. CDR1 is ENHRY and CDR2 is SYGVKD in the germline V gene. The CDR3 extends over 13 amino acids. Trimming took 0 bases from V and 4 from J, leaving 6 bases between them.

The chain employs TRBV20-1 and TRBJ2-7; 9 bases fit TRBD2. This CDR3 region has 14 residues. Germline CDR1 reads DFQATT; CDR2 reads SNEGSKA (reference sequence). The trim removed 3 bases at V and 4 bases at J, leaving 7 bases unmatched. CDR3 protein: CSARNLAGVYEQYF. CDR3 coding DNA: TGCAGTGCTAGGAATTTAGCGGGAGTGTACGAGCAGTACTTC.

A single count supports this clonotype. The rearrangement joins TRBV19 to TRBJ2-3; no reliable D call. Trimming took off 2 bases at V and 3 bases at J, with 6 bases between the two ends. The germline V gene encodes CDR1 LNHDA and CDR2 SQIVND (reference sequence). The CDR3 is 13 residues long. The CDR3, as DNA: TGTGCCAGTAGTATACAGGAAACAGATACGCAGTATTTT. Encoded protein: CASSIQETDTQYF.

This clonotype was picked up a small number of times. The chain carries TRBV7-3 and TRBJ2-3; no definite D call. The CDR3 length is 15 residues. With 0 bases removed from V and 2 bases from J, the gap between germline ends came to 9 bases. Looked up from germline, CDR1 is SGHTA and CDR2 is FQGTGA. Here the CDR3 reads CASSLTIVLTDTQYF. The CDR3, as DNA: TGTGCCAGCAGCTTAACCATTGTTCTCACAGATACGCAGTATTTT.

This clonotype was picked up many times. CDR3 sequence reads: CASSLFRQGDQPQHF. The CDR3 DNA reads TGTGCCAGCAGCTTGTTTAGGCAGGGAGATCAGCCCCAGCATTTT. The rearrangement joins TRBV5-6 to TRBJ1-5, with D possibly matching TRBD1 (5 bases). V shed 1 base and J shed 5 bases, with 13 bases lying between them. CDR3 length equals 15 residues. The germline V gene encodes CDR1 SGHDT and CDR2 YYEEEE.

This clonotype was recorded many times. The chain couples TRBV5-1 to TRBJ2-3, with 10 nucleotides matching TRBD2. The CDR3 loop spans 17 amino acids. The V gene end was trimmed by 0 bases and the J gene end by 1 base; junction bases not matched to a gene: 5. Germline lookup yields CDR1 SGHRS and CDR2 YFSETQ. Here the CDR3 reads CASSLAVAGGRTDTQYF. In DNA, the CDR3 is TGCGCCAGCAGCTTGGCGGTAGCGGGGGGTCGCACAGATACGCAGTATTTT.

This clonotype was observed at least ten times. V and J are TRBV11-2 and TRBJ2-7; a weak D match, TRBD2 (7 bases). Germline V lookup: CDR1 SGHAT, CDR2 FQNNGV. This CDR3 has 17 residues. V lost 1 base and J 0 bases, leaving 16 bases between the germline ends. The CDR3 sequence is CASSLGGGGAGSYEQYF. CDR3 nucleotides: TGTGCCAGCAGCTTAGGTGGAGGGGGGGCAGGCTCCTACGAGCAGTACTTC.

This sequence joins TRBV4-1 and TRBJ1-2; TRBD1 matches 7 bases. This CDR3 is 15 amino acids long. V was clipped by 2 bases and J by 0 bases; unmatched bases: 3. Germline CDR1 reads MGHRA; CDR2 reads YSYEKL. This CDR3 is CASSQRTGPNYGYTF. The CDR3 nucleotides read TGCGCCAGCAGCCAACGGACAGGACCTAACTATGGCTACACCTTC.

The DNA of the CDR3 is TGTGCCAGCAGCCGCTTCGGGACAGGGGTCAATGAGCAGTTCTTC. Translated, it gives CASSRFGTGVNEQFF. This sequence joins TRBV14 and TRBJ2-1, with 10 bases identical to TRBD1. The germline V gene encodes CDR1 SGHDN and CDR2 FVKESK. After removal of 4 bases from V and 6 bases from J, the junction contained 6 bases not matched to a gene. There are 15 residues in the CDR3.

This clonotype was observed many times. The chain couples TRBV20-1 to TRBJ2-3; 7 bases fit TRBD2. From germline, CDR1 is DFQATT and CDR2 SNEGSKA (reference sequence). The CDR3 is 15 amino acids. V shed 3 bases and J 0 bases; nucleotides not matched to a gene: 6. CDR3 loop: CSASTTSVSTDTQYF. CDR3 sequence (DNA): TGCAGTGCTAGTACTACTAGCGTCAGCACAGATACGCAGTATTTT.

This clonotype was detected many times. V is TRBV11-2 and J is TRBJ1-1; TRBD1 is a possible D gene (6 bases). The CDR3 spans 15 residues. Germline assignment: CDR1 SGHAT and CDR2 FQNNGV. The V gene lost 7 bases and the J gene lost 1 base, with 16 bases spanning the gap. Here the CDR3 reads CASTLRDNPNTEAFF. The CDR3 DNA follows: TGTGCCAGCACCCTCCGGGACAACCCGAACACTGAAGCTTTCTTT.

The V gene is TRBV4-1, the J gene TRBJ2-1; a weak D match, TRBD1 (5 bases). The CDR3 has 16 residues. V lost 2 bases and J lost 0, with 11 bases in between. CDR1 MGHRA and CDR2 YSYEKL come from the germline V gene. The CDR3 DNA reads as TGCGCCAGCAGCCAATTTCAGGGTATCTCCTACAATGAGCAGTTCTTC. It is translated as CASSQFQGISYNEQFF.

CDR3 DNA sequence: TGTGCCAGCACCTCAGCAGATACGCAGTATTTT. Its translation: CASTSADTQYF. This rearrangement joins TRBV12-3 or TRBV12-4 to TRBJ2-3; D is undetermined. The CDR3 covers 11 residues. The germline V and J ends were trimmed by 7 bases and 4 bases, with 6 bases remaining between them.

The CDR3 DNA sequence: TGTGCCAGCAGCTCCGAAACGAACACCGGGGAGCTGTTTTTT. As protein: CASSSETNTGELFF. The chain carries TRBV5-4 and TRBJ2-2; D remains unclear. The V end was cut by 3 bases, the J end by 0 bases, with 6 bases between. CDR1 is SGHNT and CDR2 is YYREEE in the germline V gene (reference sequence). This CDR3 comprises 14 residues. Full variable domain (remainder filled in from reference TRBV5-4 and TRBJ2-2): ETGVTQSPTHLIKTRGQQVTLRCSSQSGHNTVSWYQQALGQGPQFIFQYYREEENGRGNFPPRFSGLQFPNYSSELNVNALELDDSALYLCASSSETNTGELFFGEGSRLTVL.

This chain links TRBV6-1 with TRBJ2-7; TRBD1 or TRBD2 may be the D gene (6 bases each). This CDR3 contains 16 residues. V was clipped by 5 bases and J by 0 bases, with 17 bases between them. CDR1 is MNHNS and CDR2 is SASEGT in the germline V gene. In DNA form, the CDR3 reads TGTGCCAGCAGTCCCCTGGGGGGCCGTAGCTCCTACGAGCAGTACTTC. It encodes CASSPLGGRSSYEQYF.

This chain joins TRBV15 and TRBJ2-7; 7 nucleotides match TRBD2. The CDR3 covers 14 residues. The germline gives CDR1 LNHNV, CDR2 YYDKDF (reference sequence). Trimming at V came to 4 bases and at J to 5 bases, leaving 8 bases not matched to a gene. CDR3 in amino acids: CATSIRRGDHEQYF. CDR3 in DNA: TGTGCCACCAGCATCCGCCGGGGGGACCACGAGCAGTACTTC.

This clonotype has at least ten counts. This chain joins TRBV6-6 and TRBJ1-1; tentatively, D is TRBD1 (5 bases). Trimming removed 0 bases from V and 3 bases from J, with 8 bases in between. This CDR3 contains 14 residues. Per germline, CDR1 MNHNY and CDR2 SVGAGI (reference sequence). The CDR3 DNA sequence: TGTGCCAGCAGTTACTCCAGGGTCTACACTGAAGCTTTCTTT. It translates to CASSYSRVYTEAFF.

In its sample, this clonotype was seen a few times. It may be a read error: a sequence one base away is much more abundant. The chain uses TRBV2 and TRBJ2-3; D is unclear. V lost 6 bases and J 4 bases, leaving 11 bases between the germline ends. Germline V lookup: CDR1 SNHLY, CDR2 FYNNEI. This CDR3 contains 13 residues. CDR3 loop: CASREQSADTQYF. The CDR3 bases are TGTGCCAGCAGGGAACAGAGCGCAGATACGCAGTATTTT.

There are many counts of this clonotype. The chain recombines TRBV11-3 with TRBJ2-3, with TRBD1 identical over 9 bases. CDR3 length equals 16 residues. The V gene's germline CDR1 is SGHNT and CDR2 YENEEA. Losses at the gene ends were 4 bases for V and 4 bases for J; bases not matched to a gene: 9. CDR3 loop: CASSSQTGGTSDTQYF. Written as DNA, the CDR3 is TGTGCCAGCAGCTCCCAGACAGGGGGTACCTCAGATACGCAGTATTTT.